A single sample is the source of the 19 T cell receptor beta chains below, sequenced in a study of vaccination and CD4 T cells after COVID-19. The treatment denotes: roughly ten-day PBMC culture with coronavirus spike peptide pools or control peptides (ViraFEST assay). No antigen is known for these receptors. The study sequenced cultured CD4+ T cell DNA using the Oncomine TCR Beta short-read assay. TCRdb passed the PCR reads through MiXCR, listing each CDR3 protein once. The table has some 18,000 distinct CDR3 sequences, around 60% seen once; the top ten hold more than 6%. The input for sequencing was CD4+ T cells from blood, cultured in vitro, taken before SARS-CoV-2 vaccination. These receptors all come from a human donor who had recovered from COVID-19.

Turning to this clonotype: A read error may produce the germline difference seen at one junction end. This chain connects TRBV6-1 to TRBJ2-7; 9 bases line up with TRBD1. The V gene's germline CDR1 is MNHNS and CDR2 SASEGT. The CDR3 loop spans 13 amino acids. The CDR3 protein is CASSDAPDGTGFF. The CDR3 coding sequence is TGTGCCAGCAGTGACGCCCCGGACGGGACAGGGTTCTTC.

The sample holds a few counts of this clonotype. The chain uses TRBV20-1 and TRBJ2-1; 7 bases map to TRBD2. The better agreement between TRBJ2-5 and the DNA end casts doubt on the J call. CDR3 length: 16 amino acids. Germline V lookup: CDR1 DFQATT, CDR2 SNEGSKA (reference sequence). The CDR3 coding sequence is TGCAGTGCTAGAGACCCCGGAGTCGAGGGAGGGACGGACCAGTACTTC. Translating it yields CSARDPGVEGGTDQYF.

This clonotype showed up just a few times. The DNA for the CDR3 is TGTGCCAGCAGCCGACAGGGGGCTACAGATACGCAGTATTTT. Its protein is CASSRQGATDTQYF. The rearrangement joins TRBV6-1 to TRBJ2-3; 10 bases are a match to TRBD1. V shed 6 bases and J 3 bases; nucleotides not matched to a gene: 3. The CDR3 extends over 14 amino acids. The germline CDR1 and CDR2 sequences are MNHNS and SASEGT.

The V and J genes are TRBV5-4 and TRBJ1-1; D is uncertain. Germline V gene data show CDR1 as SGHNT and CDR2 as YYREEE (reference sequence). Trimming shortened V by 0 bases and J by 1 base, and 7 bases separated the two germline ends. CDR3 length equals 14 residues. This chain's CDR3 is CASSLGLKNTEAFF. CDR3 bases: TGTGCCAGCAGCTTGGGCCTGAAGAACACTGAAGCTTTCTTT.

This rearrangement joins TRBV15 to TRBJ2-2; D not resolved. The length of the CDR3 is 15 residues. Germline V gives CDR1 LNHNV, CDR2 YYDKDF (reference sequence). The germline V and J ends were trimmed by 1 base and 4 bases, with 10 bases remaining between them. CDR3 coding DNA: TGTGCCACCAGCAGAGGACGGGCAAGCACCGGGGAGCTGTTTTTT. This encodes CATSRGRASTGELFF.

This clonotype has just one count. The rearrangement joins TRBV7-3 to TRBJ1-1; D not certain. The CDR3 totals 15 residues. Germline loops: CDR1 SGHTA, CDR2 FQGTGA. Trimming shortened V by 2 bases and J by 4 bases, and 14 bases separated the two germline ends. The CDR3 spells CASSLLSADTTEAFF. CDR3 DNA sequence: TGTGCCAGCAGCTTACTTTCCGCGGATACCACTGAAGCTTTCTTT.

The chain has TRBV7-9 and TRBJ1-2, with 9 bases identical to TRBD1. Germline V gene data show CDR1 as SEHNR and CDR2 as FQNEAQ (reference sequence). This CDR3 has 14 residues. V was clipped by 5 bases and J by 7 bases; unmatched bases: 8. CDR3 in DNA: TGTGCCAGCAGCGCCCAACAGGGGGCTAGTGGCTACACCTTC. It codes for CASSAQQGASGYTF.

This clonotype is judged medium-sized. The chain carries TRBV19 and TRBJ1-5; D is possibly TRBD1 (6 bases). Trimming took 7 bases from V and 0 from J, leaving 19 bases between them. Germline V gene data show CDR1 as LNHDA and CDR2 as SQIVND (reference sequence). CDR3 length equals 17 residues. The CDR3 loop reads CASKGRQGNYSNQPQHF. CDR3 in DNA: TGTGCCAGTAAAGGGCGCCAGGGGAACTATAGCAATCAGCCCCAGCATTTT.

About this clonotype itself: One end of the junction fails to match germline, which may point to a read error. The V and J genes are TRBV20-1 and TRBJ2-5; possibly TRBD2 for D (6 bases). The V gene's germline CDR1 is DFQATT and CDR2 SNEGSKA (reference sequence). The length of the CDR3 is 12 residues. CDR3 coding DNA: TGCAGTGTGTGGCGGGACCAAGAGACCCAGTACTTT. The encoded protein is CSVWRDQETQYF.

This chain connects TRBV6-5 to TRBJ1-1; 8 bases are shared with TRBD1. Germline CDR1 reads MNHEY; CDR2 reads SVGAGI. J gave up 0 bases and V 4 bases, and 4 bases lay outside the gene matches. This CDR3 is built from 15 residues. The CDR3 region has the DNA TGTGCCAGCAGTTCTACAGGGGGGATGAACACTGAAGCTTTCTTT. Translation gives CASSSTGGMNTEAFF.

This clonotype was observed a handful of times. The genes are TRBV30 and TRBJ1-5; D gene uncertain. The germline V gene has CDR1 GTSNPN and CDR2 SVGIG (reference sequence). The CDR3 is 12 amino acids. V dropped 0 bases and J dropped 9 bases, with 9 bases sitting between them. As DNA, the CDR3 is TGTGCCTGGAGTGTAGAAGAATGGCCCCAGCATTTT. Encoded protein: CAWSVEEWPQHF. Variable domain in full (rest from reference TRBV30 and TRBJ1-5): SQTIHQWPATLVQPVGSPLSLECTVEGTSNPNLYWYRQAAGRGLQLLFYSVGIGQISSEVPQNLSASRPQDRQFILSSKKLLLSDSGFYLCAWSVEEWPQHFGDGTRLSIL.

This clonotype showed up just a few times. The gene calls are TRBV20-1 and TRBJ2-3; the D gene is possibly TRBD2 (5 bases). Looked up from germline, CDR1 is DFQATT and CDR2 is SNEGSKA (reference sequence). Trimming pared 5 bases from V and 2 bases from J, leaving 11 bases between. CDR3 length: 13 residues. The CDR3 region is CSAEGGLTDTQYF. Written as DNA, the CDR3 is TGCAGTGCTGAGGGCGGCCTCACAGATACGCAGTATTTT.

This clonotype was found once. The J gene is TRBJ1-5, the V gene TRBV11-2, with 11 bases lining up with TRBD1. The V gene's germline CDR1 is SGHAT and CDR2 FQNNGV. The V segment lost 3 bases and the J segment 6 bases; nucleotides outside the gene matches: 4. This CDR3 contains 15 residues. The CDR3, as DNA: TGTGCCAGCAGCTTGGACAGGGGGCTCGGTCAGCCCCAGCATTTT. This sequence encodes CASSLDRGLGQPQHF.

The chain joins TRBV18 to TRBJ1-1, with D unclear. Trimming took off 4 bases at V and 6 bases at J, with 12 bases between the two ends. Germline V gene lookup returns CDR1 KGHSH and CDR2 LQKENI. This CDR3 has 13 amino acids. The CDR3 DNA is TGTGCCAGCTCACTTCCGACCCGGGCTGAAGCTTTCTTT. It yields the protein CASSLPTRAEAFF.

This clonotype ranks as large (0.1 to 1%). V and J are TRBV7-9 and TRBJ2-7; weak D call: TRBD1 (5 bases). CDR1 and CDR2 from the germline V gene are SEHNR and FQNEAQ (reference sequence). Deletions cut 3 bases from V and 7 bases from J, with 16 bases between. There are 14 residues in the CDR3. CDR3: CASSLQGGIGEQYF. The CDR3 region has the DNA TGTGCCAGCAGCTTGCAGGGTGGAATCGGGGAGCAGTACTTC.

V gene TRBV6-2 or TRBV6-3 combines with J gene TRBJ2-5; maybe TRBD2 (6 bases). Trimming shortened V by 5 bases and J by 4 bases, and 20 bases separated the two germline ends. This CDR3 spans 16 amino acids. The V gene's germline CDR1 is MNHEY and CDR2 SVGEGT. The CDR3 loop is CASSRGLVSGPETQYF. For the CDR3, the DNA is TGTGCCAGCAGTCGGGGGTTGGTCTCGGGGCCAGAGACCCAGTACTTC.

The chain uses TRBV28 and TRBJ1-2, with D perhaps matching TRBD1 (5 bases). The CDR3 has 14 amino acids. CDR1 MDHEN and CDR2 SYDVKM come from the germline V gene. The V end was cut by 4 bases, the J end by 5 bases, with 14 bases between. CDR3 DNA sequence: TGTGCCAGCAGTTCCGGTGGGGGTCTTTATGGCTACACCTTC. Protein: CASSSGGGLYGYTF.

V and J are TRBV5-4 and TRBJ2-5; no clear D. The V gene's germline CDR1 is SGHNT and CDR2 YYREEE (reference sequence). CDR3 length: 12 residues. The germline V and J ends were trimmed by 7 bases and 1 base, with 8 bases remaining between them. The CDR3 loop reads CASGRPQETQYF. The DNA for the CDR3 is TGTGCCAGCGGACGTCCCCAAGAGACCCAGTACTTC.

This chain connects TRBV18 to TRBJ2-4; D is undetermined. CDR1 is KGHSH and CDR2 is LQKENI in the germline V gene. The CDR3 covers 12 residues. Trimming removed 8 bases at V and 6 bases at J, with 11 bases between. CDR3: CASARAANIQYF. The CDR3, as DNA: TGTGCCAGCGCAAGGGCGGCAAACATTCAGTACTTC.